These 18 T cell receptor beta chains came from one sample sequenced in a study of OX40 agonist ivuxolimab in advanced cancers. The method was immunoSEQ multiplex PCR; TCRdb's version includes in-frame clones alone and lacks a portion of them. The sample comprises some 97,000 clones, almost 90% of which are singletons, and about 0.16% rests with the top ten. The material was CD4+ or CD8+ T cells sorted from blood, obtained in a trial of the OX40 agonist ivuxolimab. These TCRs come from an adult with an advanced solid tumor such as melanoma, head and neck, liver or kidney cancer.

The chain couples TRBV5-1 to TRBJ2-3; TRBD2 matches 14 bases. V lost 0 bases and J lost 4; bases outside the gene matches: 1. The CDR3 contains 16 residues. CDR1 is SGHRS, CDR2 YFSETQ, per germline. The CDR3 DNA sequence: TGCGCCAGCAGCTTGGAGGGACTAGCGGGAGCAGATACGCAGTATTTT. It encodes CASSLEGLAGADTQYF.

As to this clone: The sample holds other DNA sequences that translate to the same CDR3. This rearrangement joins TRBV5-1 to TRBJ2-1; 7 nucleotides agree with TRBD2. Germline trimming cut 1 base from V and 0 bases from J; bases unmatched to any gene: 4. This CDR3 contains 16 residues. Per germline, CDR1 SGHRS and CDR2 YFSETQ. The CDR3 is CASSLKRGSSYNEQFF. CDR3 in DNA: TGCGCCAGCAGCTTGAAGCGGGGTAGCTCCTACAATGAGCAGTTCTTC.

The rearrangement uses TRBV15 and TRBJ1-6, with D possibly being TRBD1 (5 bases). In germline, CDR1 is LNHNV, CDR2 YYDKDF (reference sequence). Trimming took 4 bases from V and 4 from J, leaving 17 bases between them. The CDR3 has 17 amino acids. The CDR3 DNA sequence: TGTGCCACCAGCACCTCAACAAAGGGACGGTATAATTCACCCCTCCACTTT. This sequence encodes CATSTSTKGRYNSPLHF.

The genes are TRBV7-9 and TRBJ2-1, with D perhaps matching TRBD1 (7 bases). V was clipped by 5 bases and J by 2 bases, with 16 bases between them. CDR3 size: 16 residues. Germline V gene data show CDR1 as SEHNR and CDR2 as FQNEAQ (reference sequence). The CDR3 sequence: CASSEGAGHTYNEQFF. CDR3 nucleotide sequence: TGTGCCAGCAGCGAGGGGGCGGGACATACCTACAATGAGCAGTTCTTC. Full variable domain (rest looked up from reference TRBV7-9 and TRBJ2-1): DTGVSQNPRHKITKRGQNVTFRCDPISEHNRLYWYRQTLGQGPEFLTYFQNEAQLEKSRLLSDRFSAERPKGSFSTLEIQRTEQGDSAMYLCASSEGAGHTYNEQFFGPGTRLTVL.

The CDR3 DNA reads as TGTGCCAGCTCACCACCAACAGGGGGGGGAAGGGCTTTCTTT. This translates into CASSPPTGGGRAFF. V is TRBV18 and J is TRBJ1-1; 8 nucleotides agree with TRBD1. V gave up 0 bases and J gave up 11 bases; unmatched junction bases: 8. Germline lookup yields CDR1 KGHSH and CDR2 LQKENI. This CDR3 is 14 amino acids long.

The V gene is TRBV18, the J gene TRBJ2-4; D is uncertain. The CDR3 totals 17 residues. V gave up 3 bases and J gave up 3 bases, with 18 bases separating them. The germline V gene encodes CDR1 KGHSH and CDR2 LQKENI. The CDR3: CASSPTVPTRVKNIQYF. In nucleotides, the CDR3 is TGTGCCAGCTCACCCACGGTCCCAACACGGGTCAAAAACATTCAGTACTTC. Combining the CDR3 with reference TRBV18 and TRBJ2-4 gives the whole variable domain NAGVMQNPRHLVRRRGQEARLRCSPMKGHSHVYWYRQLPEEGLKFMVYLQKENIIDESGMPKERFSAEFPKEGPSILRIQQVVRGDSAAYFCASSPTVPTRVKNIQYFGAGTRLSVL.

Here the CDR3 reads CASRLSRANTEAFF. CDR3 sequence (DNA): TGTGCCAGCAGACTTAGCCGGGCGAACACTGAAGCTTTCTTT. The chain links TRBV7-9 to TRBJ1-1; the D is unclear. The CDR3 has 14 residues. CDR1 SEHNR and CDR2 FQNEAQ come from the germline V gene (reference sequence). Trimming stripped 6 bases from V and 1 base from J, with 12 bases between.

For this clone: Distinct nucleotide sequences in the sample also encode this CDR3. The rearrangement links TRBV28 to TRBJ2-7; no clear D gene. The CDR3 has 11 residues. Looked up from germline, CDR1 is MDHEN and CDR2 is SYDVKM. V shed 2 bases and J shed 2 bases, with 1 base lying between them. The CDR3 bases are TGTGCCAGCAGTTTAACCTACGAGCAGTACTTC. It translates to CASSLTYEQYF. The complete variable domain, with remaining parts taken from reference TRBV28 and TRBJ2-7, reads DVKVTQSSRYLVKRTGEKVFLECVQDMDHENMFWYRQDPGLGLRLIYFSYDVKMKEKGDIPEGYSVSREKKERFSLILESASTNQTSMYLCASSLTYEQYFGPGTRLTVT.

The chain joins TRBV27 to TRBJ1-2, with 11 positions matching TRBD1. V lost 6 bases to trimming and J lost 4 bases; unmatched junction nucleotides: 4. This CDR3 comprises 14 residues. In germline, CDR1 is MNHEY, CDR2 SMNVEV (reference sequence). CDR3 nucleotides: TGTGCCAGCAGCCGGACAGGGGGCGGCTATGGCTACACCTTC. As protein: CASSRTGGGYGYTF.

The rearrangement joins TRBV23-1 to TRBJ2-7; 7 bases agree with TRBD1. TRBV23-1 is given ORF status, its function remaining uncertain. The CDR3 extends over 12 amino acids. J gave up 2 bases and V 9 bases, and 4 bases lay outside the gene matches. This chain's CDR3 is CARRGHPYEQYF. The CDR3, as DNA: TGCGCCAGGAGGGGGCACCCCTACGAGCAGTACTTC.

This clone was observed once. V gene TRBV5-6 combines with J gene TRBJ2-1, with D unclear. The V gene lost 5 bases and the J gene lost 7 bases, with 19 bases spanning the gap. The germline V gene has CDR1 SGHDT and CDR2 YYEEEE. CDR3 size: 15 residues. CDR3 nucleotides: TGTGCCAGCAGATCCGGGCCCAGTCGGCAGAATGAGCAGTTCTTC. Translating gives CASRSGPSRQNEQFF.

The CDR3 DNA follows: TGTGCCAGCACCCACCGCCCTGGACAGGTGGCAAAACTGTTTTTT. Its protein product is CASTHRPGQVAKLFF. The J gene is TRBJ1-4, the V gene TRBV28; TRBD1 aligns across 7 bases. J gave up 10 bases and V 7 bases, and 15 bases lay outside the gene matches. The length of the CDR3 is 15 residues. Germline assignment: CDR1 MDHEN and CDR2 SYDVKM.

V usage is TRBV6-5 and J usage is TRBJ2-1; D is perhaps TRBD1 (6 bases). Trimming removed 6 bases from V and 5 bases from J, with 17 bases in between. The CDR3 consists of 15 residues. Germline V gene sequence: CDR1 MNHEY, CDR2 SVGAGI. CDR3 in DNA: TGTGCCAGCAGACCAAGGAGGACAGTAAACAATGAGCAGTTCTTC. Translating gives CASRPRRTVNNEQFF.

The count of this clone is one. The chain recombines TRBV29-1 with TRBJ2-4; the D gene is possibly TRBD2 (5 bases). This CDR3 is built from 13 residues. Per the germline V gene, CDR1 is SQVTM and CDR2 is ANQGSEA. The V end lost 7 bases, the J end lost 4 bases, and 14 bases lay between the germline ends. The CDR3 protein is CSAAPGTKNIQYF. The DNA for the CDR3 is TGCAGCGCAGCCCCGGGAACAAAAAACATTCAGTACTTC.

The CDR3 nucleotides are TGTGCCAGCAGCCGGGCCCCAGAGAACACCGGGGAGCTGTTTTTT. Translated: CASSRAPENTGELFF. The V gene is TRBV7-9, the J gene TRBJ2-2, with D unresolved. The V gene's germline CDR1 is SEHNR and CDR2 FQNEAQ (reference sequence). The CDR3 covers 15 residues. Trimming removed 5 bases from V and 1 base from J, with 11 bases in between. Full variable domain (remainder filled in from reference TRBV7-9 and TRBJ2-2): DTGVSQNPRHKITKRGQNVTFRCDPISEHNRLYWYRQTLGQGPEFLTYFQNEAQLEKSRLLSDRFSAERPKGSFSTLEIQRTEQGDSAMYLCASSRAPENTGELFFGEGSRLTVL.

The V gene is TRBV7-9, the J gene TRBJ2-7; maybe TRBD2 (6 bases). V was pared by 2 bases and J by 2 bases, with 16 bases between. CDR1 SEHNR and CDR2 FQNEAQ come from the germline V gene (reference sequence). The CDR3 has 16 residues. This CDR3 is CASSLNVGGPTYEQYF. In DNA form, the CDR3 reads TGTGCCAGCAGCTTAAATGTCGGGGGACCCACCTACGAGCAGTACTTC.

The chain carries TRBV7-9 and TRBJ2-2; D unresolved. V dropped 3 bases and J dropped 2 bases, with 10 bases sitting between them. Germline assignment: CDR1 SEHNR and CDR2 FQNEAQ (reference sequence). The CDR3 consists of 15 residues. The CDR3, as DNA: TGTGCCAGCAGCTTGAGACTTGACAACACCGGGGAGCTGTTTTTT. It is translated as CASSLRLDNTGELFF.

The rearrangement uses TRBV5-1 and TRBJ2-2; the match to TRBD2 covers 10 bases. Germline CDR1 SGHRS, CDR2 YFSETQ. Trimming at V came to 0 bases and at J to 4 bases, leaving 3 bases not matched to a gene. The CDR3 consists of 16 residues. In nucleotides, the CDR3 is TGCGCCAGCAGCTTGGACCTAGCGGGAGTCACCGGGGAGCTGTTTTTT. This sequence encodes CASSLDLAGVTGELFF. The full variable domain, rest sourced from reference TRBV5-1 and TRBJ2-2, is KAGVTQTPRYLIKTRGQQVTLSCSPISGHRSVSWYQQTPGQGLQFLFEYFSETQRNKGNFPGRFSGRQFSNSRSEMNVSTLELGDSALYLCASSLDLAGVTGELFFGEGSRLTVL.